The sequence of this TCR beta chain was determined in a study of cytomegalovirus exposure and HLA in healthy donors. Study results and caveats: In an earlier analysis, about 87% or about 30%: the productive usage of most TCR beta V segments. Cytomegalovirus status was reportedly diagnosed by the classifier with high specificity and sensitivity. In a later analysis, the majority of CMV-associated beta chains seemingly showed HLA restriction.

The V gene lost 6 bases and the J gene lost 5 bases, with 10 bases spanning the gap. The CDR3 sequence is 11 residues long. Germline V lookup: CDR1 SQVTM, CDR2 ANQGSEA. This clone was observed a few times. Its antigen remains unidentified. The PCR employed 60 Vbeta primers together with 13 Jbeta primers. Sequencing was performed with immunoSEQ multiplex PCR; in TCRdb, only in-frame clones are kept and a portion is missing. The sample includes roughly 97,000 clones, around a tenth seen only once; the top ten take about 5%. The source is a man in his fifties in good health and CMV-seropositive. The rearrangement joins TRBV29-1 to TRBJ1-2, with D possibly matching TRBD1 (6 bases). The sequenced material came from PBMCs. The chain's CDR3 is CSVTQGYGYTF. The CDR3 region has the DNA TGCAGCGTGACACAGGGTTATGGCTACACCTTC.